The 21 T cell receptor beta chains given below trace back to one sample, sequenced in a study of CD4 T cells in relation to SARS-CoV-2 and coronaviruses. Method: immunoSEQ multiplex PCR; TCRdb's copy keeps in-frame clones and lacks some. Seen here are tens of thousands of clones, approximately 70% observed once, and the top ten hold about 15%. Before the COVID-19 pandemic, during about 2010-2018, CD4+ T cells were taken from unexposed donors. After ten to eleven days of culture, CD4+ T cells were isolated. The antigens for these receptors are not known. Sample: CD4+ T cells from PBMCs, cultured in vitro. The receptors shown here come from a human donor in good health.

The genes are TRBV19 and TRBJ2-2; either TRBD1 or TRBD2 may supply D (5 bases each). Germline V gives CDR1 LNHDA, CDR2 SQIVND (reference sequence). This CDR3 has 15 residues. Trimming pared 1 base from V and 5 bases from J, leaving 11 bases between. The CDR3 bases are TGTGCCAGTAGTATAGCAGGGAGCTGGACCGGGGAGCTGTTTTTT. Its translation: CASSIAGSWTGELFF.

V gene TRBV10-3 combines with J gene TRBJ1-1; 8 bases fit TRBD1. This CDR3 has 14 amino acids. Germline V gives CDR1 ENHRY, CDR2 SYGVKD. The V gene end was trimmed by 3 bases and the J gene end by 4 bases; junction bases not matched to a gene: 4. In DNA form, the CDR3 reads TGTGCCATCAGTGATAACAGGGGGGGCACTGAAGCTTTCTTT. Protein product: CAISDNRGGTEAFF.

The gene calls are TRBV7-2 and TRBJ1-2, with 7 positions matching TRBD1. CDR1 SGHTA and CDR2 FQGNSA come from the germline V gene. J lost 0 bases, V lost 4 bases, and 5 bases had no gene match. This CDR3 spans 15 amino acids. The CDR3 nucleotides read TGTGCCAGCAGCTCCAGACAGGGATCTAACTATGGCTACACCTTC. It translates to CASSSRQGSNYGYTF.

The rearrangement links TRBV7-3 to TRBJ1-1; TRBD1 aligns across 12 bases. The CDR3 runs 18 residues. The ends lost 0 bases at V and 5 bases at J; junction bases unmatched: 10. The germline V gene has CDR1 SGHTA and CDR2 FQGTGA. CDR3 coding DNA: TGTGCCAGCAGCTTAACTCCGGGACAGGGGGCTAGAGGAACTGAAGCTTTCTTT. Translation gives CASSLTPGQGARGTEAFF.

The CDR3 DNA reads TGTGCCCCTAATCCGGGACTAACTACGATCTACGAGCAGTACTTC. As protein: CAPNPGLTTIYEQYF. This chain links TRBV24-1 with TRBJ2-7; 7 bases map to TRBD2. The ends lost 12 bases at V and 3 bases at J; junction bases unmatched: 16. Germline loops: CDR1 KGHDR, CDR2 SFDVKD. The length of the CDR3 is 15 residues.

The rearrangement links TRBV7-6 to TRBJ2-1; tentatively, D is TRBD1 or TRBD2 (6 bases each). The ends were cut back, 1 base at V and 2 bases at J, with 12 bases in the middle. The germline V gene has CDR1 SGHVS and CDR2 FNYEAQ. The CDR3 loop spans 16 amino acids. CDR3 in amino acids: CASSLVGGEAYNEQFF. The DNA for the CDR3 is TGTGCCAGCAGCTTAGTGGGGGGCGAAGCCTACAATGAGCAGTTCTTC.

The chain uses TRBV28 and TRBJ1-5; TRBD1 aligns across 8 bases. CDR3 length: 14 amino acids. Germline CDR1 is MDHEN and CDR2 is SYDVKM. Trimming took 6 bases from V and 5 from J; bases not matched to a gene: 6. The CDR3 spells CASRRQGTDQPQHF. In DNA form, the CDR3 reads TGTGCCAGCAGGCGACAGGGGACGGATCAGCCCCAGCATTTT.

This rearrangement joins TRBV6-2 or TRBV6-3 to TRBJ2-7; D unresolved. V shed 5 bases and J shed 5 bases, with 10 bases lying between them. This CDR3 region has 12 residues. Germline-derived CDR1 and CDR2 are MNHEY and SVGEGT. CDR3 residues: CASSPVRNEQYF. The CDR3 nucleotides are TGTGCCAGCAGTCCAGTAAGAAACGAGCAGTACTTC.

This clone has a handful of counts. CDR3 region: CASRELPGTEGVEKLFF. The CDR3 bases are TGTGCCAGCAGAGAACTCCCCGGGACGGAGGGCGTAGAAAAACTGTTTTTT. The chain combines TRBV2 with TRBJ1-4, with D perhaps TRBD1 (5 bases). V was clipped by 6 bases and J by 8 bases, with 25 bases between them. CDR3 length: 17 residues. Germline assignment: CDR1 SNHLY and CDR2 FYNNEI.

The chain recombines TRBV5-1 with TRBJ2-5; TRBD1 aligns across 9 bases. Trimming removed 4 bases from V and 4 bases from J; junction bases left unmatched: 8. CDR1 is SGHRS and CDR2 is YFSETQ in the germline V gene. The CDR3 runs 15 residues. Here the CDR3 DNA reads TGCGCCAGCAGCCGTGGGACAGGGAACGCAGAGACCCAGTACTTC. Translated: CASSRGTGNAETQYF.

The table lists this clone with a few counts. V is TRBV2 and J is TRBJ2-5; TRBD1 aligns across 11 bases. The CDR3 covers 14 residues. CDR1 is SNHLY and CDR2 is FYNNEI in the germline V gene. Losses at the gene ends were 6 bases for V and 5 bases for J; bases not matched to a gene: 5. CDR3 sequence (DNA): TGTGCCAGCAGCCGGGACAGGGGGGTTGAGACCCAGTACTTC. It specifies CASSRDRGVETQYF.

This clone has only a few counts. Here the CDR3 DNA reads TGTGCCACCAGCTTCAGACAGGGTACACCCCTCCACTTT. Residues: CATSFRQGTPLHF. The rearrangement links TRBV15 to TRBJ1-6; 7 nucleotides match TRBD1. Germline V gene data show CDR1 as LNHNV and CDR2 as YYDKDF (reference sequence). Trimming removed 5 bases from V and 11 bases from J; junction bases left unmatched: 6. The CDR3 runs 13 residues. The complete variable domain, with remaining parts taken from reference TRBV15 and TRBJ1-6, reads DAMVIQNPRYQVTQFGKPVTLSCSQTLNHNVMYWYQQKSSQAPKLLFHYYDKDFNNEADTPDNFQSRRPNTSFCFLDIRSPGLGDTAMYLCATSFRQGTPLHFGNGTRLTVT.

The rearrangement links TRBV5-5 to TRBJ1-2; D is unresolved. Trimming left V 3 bases short and J 0 bases short, with 15 bases between. In germline, CDR1 is SGHKS, CDR2 YYEKEE (reference sequence). There are 16 residues in the CDR3. The CDR3 DNA is TGTGCCAGCAGCTCTATAGGAGACCTCGCTAACTATGGCTACACCTTC. Translating gives CASSSIGDLANYGYTF. Full variable domain (remainder filled in from reference TRBV5-5 and TRBJ1-2): DAGVTQSPTHLIKTRGQQVTLRCSPISGHKSVSWYQQVLGQGPQFIFQYYEKEERGRGNFPDRFSARQFPNYSSELNVNALLLGDSALYLCASSSIGDLANYGYTFGSGTRLTVV.

The rearrangement joins TRBV14 to TRBJ1-1; D possibly corresponds to TRBD1 (5 bases). Trimming pared 0 bases from V and 7 bases from J, leaving 9 bases between. Germline V lookup: CDR1 SGHDN, CDR2 FVKESK. The CDR3 has 13 residues. The CDR3 protein is CASSQELGGEAFF. DNA of the CDR3: TGTGCCAGCAGCCAAGAACTGGGGGGTGAAGCTTTCTTT.

The V gene is TRBV10-3, the J gene TRBJ2-2, with TRBD1 as a possible D gene (5 bases). V was trimmed by 4 bases and J by 0 bases, leaving 15 bases between them. CDR3 length: 17 residues. Germline V gives CDR1 ENHRY, CDR2 SYGVKD. The CDR3 region is CAISGSEQASNTGELFF. The CDR3 nucleotides are TGTGCCATCAGTGGGAGCGAACAGGCATCGAACACCGGGGAGCTGTTTTTT.

V usage is TRBV5-1 and J usage is TRBJ2-1, with D unclear. This CDR3 region has 13 residues. Trimming pared 0 bases from V and 7 bases from J, leaving 8 bases between. The germline CDR1 and CDR2 sequences are SGHRS and YFSETQ. CDR3 loop: CASSLEWINEQFF. DNA for the CDR3: TGCGCCAGCAGCTTGGAATGGATTAATGAGCAGTTCTTC.

The chain uses TRBV18 and TRBJ2-1, with D possibly matching TRBD2 (5 bases). Germline lookup yields CDR1 KGHSH and CDR2 LQKENI. V dropped 5 bases and J dropped 6 bases, with 23 bases sitting between them. The CDR3 spans 17 residues. CDR3 coding DNA: TGTGCCAGCTCAAGGGATCAAAGAGGGAGAAACGGCAATGAGCAGTTCTTC. As protein: CASSRDQRGRNGNEQFF.

The rearrangement links TRBV29-1 to TRBJ2-5, with no clear D. CDR3 size: 16 residues. V dropped 7 bases and J dropped 6 bases, with 27 bases sitting between them. The germline V gene encodes CDR1 SQVTM and CDR2 ANQGSEA. The CDR3 reads CSGSGSYSGIGQTQYF. CDR3 bases: TGCAGCGGTTCCGGTTCATACTCCGGCATCGGACAGACCCAGTACTTC.

V usage is TRBV19 and J usage is TRBJ1-5; D not certain. V lost 3 bases and J 3 bases, leaving 6 bases between the germline ends. The CDR3 is 13 residues long. The germline gives CDR1 LNHDA, CDR2 SQIVND (reference sequence). The CDR3 DNA is TGTGCCAGTAGTATTCAGGACAATCAGCCCCAGCATTTT. The encoded protein is CASSIQDNQPQHF.

The chain links TRBV11-2 to TRBJ2-3; D not certain. Germline V lookup: CDR1 SGHAT, CDR2 FQNNGV. Trimming stripped 3 bases from V and 1 base from J, with 2 bases between. The CDR3 covers 12 residues. This CDR3 is CASSFRTDTQYF. As DNA, the CDR3 is TGTGCCAGCAGCTTCCGCACAGATACGCAGTATTTT.

The V and J genes are TRBV12-3 or TRBV12-4 and TRBJ1-1, with 8 bases identical to TRBD1. After removal of 10 bases from V and 0 bases from J, the junction contained 4 bases not matched to a gene. The CDR3 has 13 amino acids. The CDR3 DNA follows: TGTGCCACCTCGGACAGGGTGAACACTGAAGCTTTCTTT. Residues: CATSDRVNTEAFF.